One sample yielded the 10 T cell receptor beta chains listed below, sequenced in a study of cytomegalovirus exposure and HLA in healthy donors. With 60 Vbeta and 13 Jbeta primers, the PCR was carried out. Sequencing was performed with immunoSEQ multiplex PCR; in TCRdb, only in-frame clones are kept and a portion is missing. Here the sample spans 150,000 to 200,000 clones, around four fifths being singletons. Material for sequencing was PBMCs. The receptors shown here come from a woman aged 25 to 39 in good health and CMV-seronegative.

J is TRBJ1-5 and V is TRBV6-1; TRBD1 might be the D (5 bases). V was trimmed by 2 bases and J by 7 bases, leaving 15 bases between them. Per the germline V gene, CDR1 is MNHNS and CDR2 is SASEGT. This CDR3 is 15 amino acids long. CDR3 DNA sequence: TGTGCCAGCAGTGAATCCGGGGGGAGTCACCAGCCCCAGCATTTT. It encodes CASSESGGSHQPQHF.

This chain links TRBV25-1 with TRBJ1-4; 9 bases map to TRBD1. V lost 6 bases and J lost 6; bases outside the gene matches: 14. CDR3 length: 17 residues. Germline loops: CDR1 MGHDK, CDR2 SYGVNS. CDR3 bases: TGTGCCAGCAGCCCCATCGGGACAGGGAGTATTGATGAAAAACTGTTTTTT. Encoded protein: CASSPIGTGSIDEKLFF. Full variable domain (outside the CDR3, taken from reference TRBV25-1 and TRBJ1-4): EADIYQTPRYLVIGTGKKITLECSQTMGHDKMYWYQQDPGMELHLIHYSYGVNSTEKGDLSSESTVSRIRTEHFPLTLESARPSHTSQYLCASSPIGTGSIDEKLFFGSGTQLSVL.

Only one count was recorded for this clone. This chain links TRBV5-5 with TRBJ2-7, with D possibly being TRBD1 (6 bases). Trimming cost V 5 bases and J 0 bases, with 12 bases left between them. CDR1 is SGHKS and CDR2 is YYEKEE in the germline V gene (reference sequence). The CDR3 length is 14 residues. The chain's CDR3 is CASRAGQSSYEQYF. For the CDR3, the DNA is TGTGCCAGCAGGGCTGGACAGAGCTCCTACGAGCAGTACTTC. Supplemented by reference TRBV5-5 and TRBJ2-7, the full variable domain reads DAGVTQSPTHLIKTRGQQVTLRCSPISGHKSVSWYQQVLGQGPQFIFQYYEKEERGRGNFPDRFSARQFPNYSSELNVNALLLGDSALYLCASRAGQSSYEQYFGPGTRLTVT.

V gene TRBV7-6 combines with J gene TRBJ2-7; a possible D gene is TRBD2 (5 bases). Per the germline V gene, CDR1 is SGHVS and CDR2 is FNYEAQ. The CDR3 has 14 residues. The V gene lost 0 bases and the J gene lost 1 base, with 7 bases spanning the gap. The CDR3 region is CASSLASGSYEQYF. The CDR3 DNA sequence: TGTGCCAGCAGCTTAGCGAGCGGTTCCTACGAGCAGTACTTC.

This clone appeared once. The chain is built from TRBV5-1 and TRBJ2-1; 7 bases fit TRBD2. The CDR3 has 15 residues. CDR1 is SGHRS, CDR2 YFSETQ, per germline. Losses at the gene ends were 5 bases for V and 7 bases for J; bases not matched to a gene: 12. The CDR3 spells CASSPEGGVVNEQFF. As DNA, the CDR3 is TGCGCCAGCAGTCCGGAGGGAGGGGTGGTAAATGAGCAGTTCTTC.

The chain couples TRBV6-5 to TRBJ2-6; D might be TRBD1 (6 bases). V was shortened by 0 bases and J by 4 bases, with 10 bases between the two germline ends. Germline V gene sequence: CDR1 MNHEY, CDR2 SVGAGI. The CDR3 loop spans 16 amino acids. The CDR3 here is CASSYSGTKGANVLTF. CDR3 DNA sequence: TGTGCCAGCAGTTACTCCGGGACAAAGGGGGCCAACGTCCTGACTTTC.

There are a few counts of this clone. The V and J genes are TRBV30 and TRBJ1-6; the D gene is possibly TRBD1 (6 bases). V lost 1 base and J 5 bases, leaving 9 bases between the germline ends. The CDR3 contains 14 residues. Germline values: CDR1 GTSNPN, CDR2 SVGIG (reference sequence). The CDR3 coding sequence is TGTGCCTGGAGTGAGGGGGGGGATAATTCACCCCTCCACTTT. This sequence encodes CAWSEGGDNSPLHF.

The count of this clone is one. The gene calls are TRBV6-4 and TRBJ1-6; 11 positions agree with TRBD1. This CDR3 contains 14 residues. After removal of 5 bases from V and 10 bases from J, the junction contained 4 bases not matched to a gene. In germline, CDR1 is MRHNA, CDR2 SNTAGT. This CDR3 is CASSLDRGQSPLHF. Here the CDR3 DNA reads TGTGCCAGCAGTCTGGACAGGGGGCAATCACCCCTCCACTTT.

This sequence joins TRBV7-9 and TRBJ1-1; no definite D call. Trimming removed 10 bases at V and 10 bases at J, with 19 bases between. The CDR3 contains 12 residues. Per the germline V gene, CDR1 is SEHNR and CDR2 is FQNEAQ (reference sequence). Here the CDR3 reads CAISALIEGAFF. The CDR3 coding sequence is TGTGCCATCTCCGCTCTGATAGAGGGAGCTTTCTTT.

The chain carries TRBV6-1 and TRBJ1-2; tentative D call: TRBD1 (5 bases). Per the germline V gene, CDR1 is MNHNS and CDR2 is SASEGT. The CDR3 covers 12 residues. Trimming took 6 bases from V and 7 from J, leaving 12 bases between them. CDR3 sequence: CASREGQVGYTF. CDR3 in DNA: TGTGCCAGCAGGGAGGGGCAAGTTGGCTACACCTTC.